The 20 T cell receptor beta chains in this list originate from one sample, sequenced in a study of T cell responses to AZD1222 COVID-19 vaccine. Some clones are missing from TCRdb's copy, which holds only in-frame ones; the method was immunoSEQ multiplex PCR. The repertoire holds 100,000 or so clones, with roughly 89% as singletons. The starting material was peripheral blood, obtained on day 0 of AZD1222 vaccination. These TCRs come from an adult in good health.

The chain couples TRBV19 to TRBJ1-2; possible D gene TRBD1, 6 bases. This CDR3 region has 14 residues. CDR1 is LNHDA and CDR2 is SQIVND in the germline V gene (reference sequence). Between the trimmed V and J ends, which lost 7 bases and 1 base, there was a span of 13 bases. The CDR3 protein is CASTAGHLNYGYTF. The CDR3 DNA is TGTGCCAGTACCGCGGGACACCTTAACTATGGCTACACCTTC.

This chain connects TRBV30 to TRBJ1-5; tentatively, D is TRBD1 (6 bases). The CDR3 spans 14 residues. Germline V gene lookup returns CDR1 GTSNPN and CDR2 SVGIG (reference sequence). V lost 1 base, J lost 7 bases, and 14 bases lay in between. CDR3 residues: CAWSAQTGSQPQHF. The CDR3 bases are TGTGCCTGGAGTGCACAGACAGGATCCCAGCCCCAGCATTTT.

The CDR3 DNA is TGTGCCACCAGTGATACCACAGGGGTTGAAGCTTTCTTT. Amino acids: CATSDTTGVEAFF. The rearrangement uses TRBV24-1 and TRBJ1-1; 7 positions agree with TRBD1. This CDR3 comprises 13 residues. CDR1 and CDR2 (germline): KGHDR, SFDVKD. Unmatched junction bases numbered 4, after V lost 3 bases and J lost 7 bases.

The rearrangement uses TRBV9 and TRBJ1-2; TRBD1 is a possible D gene (5 bases). Germline-derived CDR1 and CDR2 are SGDLS and YYNGEE. V was trimmed by 6 bases and J by 5 bases, leaving 14 bases between them. The CDR3 runs to 13 residues. DNA for the CDR3: TGTGCCAGCACCTTACCACCAGGGTATGGCTACACCTTC. Amino acid sequence: CASTLPPGYGYTF.

The CDR3 nucleotides read TGCGCCAGCAGCCCACGAGAAAGGTTTTATGGCTACACCTTC. Protein: CASSPRERFYGYTF. This chain uses TRBV5-1 with TRBJ1-2, with D unresolved. The ends were cut back, 4 bases at V and 5 bases at J, with 15 bases in the middle. The CDR3 is 14 amino acids. Looked up from germline, CDR1 is SGHRS and CDR2 is YFSETQ.

The chain couples TRBV2 to TRBJ2-4; no firm D call. Germline values: CDR1 SNHLY, CDR2 FYNNEI. Trimming removed 2 bases from V and 0 bases from J, with 8 bases in between. The CDR3 has 15 amino acids. CDR3 in amino acids: CASSEIAQAKNIQYF. The CDR3 DNA is TGTGCCAGCAGTGAAATCGCGCAAGCCAAAAACATTCAGTACTTC.

J is TRBJ2-2 and V is TRBV19; D unresolved. The V and J ends lost 4 bases and 3 bases respectively, with 6 bases between them. Germline lookup yields CDR1 LNHDA and CDR2 SQIVND (reference sequence). The CDR3 runs 13 residues. CDR3 in amino acids: CASSTAHTGELFF. For the CDR3, the DNA is TGTGCCAGTAGTACCGCTCACACCGGGGAGCTGTTTTTT.

This clone was counted a single time. The gene calls are TRBV5-1 and TRBJ2-1; D might be TRBD2 (6 bases). Germline V gene lookup returns CDR1 SGHRS and CDR2 YFSETQ. The germline V and J ends were trimmed by 4 bases and 3 bases, with 11 bases remaining between them. This CDR3 has 14 amino acids. The CDR3 DNA follows: TGCGCCAGCAGCCCCGGACTAATCTACAATGAGCAGTTCTTC. Translation: CASSPGLIYNEQFF.

A few counts support this clone. V and J are TRBV7-8 and TRBJ1-6; 9 positions match TRBD1. CDR3 size: 14 residues. With V trimmed by 5 bases and J by 7 bases, 3 bases remained unmatched. The germline gives CDR1 SGHVS, CDR2 FQNEAQ. In DNA form, the CDR3 reads TGTGCCAGCAGCGCCGACAGGGGGAATTCACCCCTCCACTTT. Residues: CASSADRGNSPLHF.

The rearrangement links TRBV5-1 to TRBJ1-3, with D possibly matching TRBD1 (5 bases). CDR3 length equals 15 residues. Germline CDR1 and CDR2: SGHRS and YFSETQ. With 4 bases removed from V and 3 bases from J, the gap between germline ends came to 14 bases. The CDR3 protein is CASSPWGDFGNTIYF. The CDR3 coding sequence is TGCGCCAGCAGCCCCTGGGGGGACTTTGGAAACACCATATATTTT.

This clone appeared once. DNA for the CDR3: TGTGCCAGCATCAGGGGTGTGGGACAGGGTAATGGCTACACCTTC. Protein product: CASIRGVGQGNGYTF. J is TRBJ1-2 and V is TRBV2; 9 bases match TRBD1. Germline CDR1 and CDR2: SNHLY and FYNNEI. Trimming cost V 7 bases and J 6 bases; bases outside gene matches: 12. This CDR3 contains 15 residues.

This clone was detected a few times. The chain carries TRBV7-2 and TRBJ2-1, with D perhaps matching TRBD1 or TRBD2 (6 bases each). V lost 3 bases, J lost 6 bases, and 9 bases lay in between. The CDR3 is made up of 13 amino acids. CDR1 and CDR2 (germline): SGHTA, FQGNSA. The DNA of the CDR3 is TGTGCCAGCAGCTTGGGGGGCGTCAATGAGCAGTTCTTC. Amino acid sequence: CASSLGGVNEQFF.

This clone was detected only once. The chain carries TRBV19 and TRBJ2-3; D might be TRBD2 (6 bases). The V end lost 10 bases, the J end lost 2 bases, and 13 bases lay between the germline ends. Germline CDR1 is LNHDA and CDR2 is SQIVND (reference sequence). This CDR3 region has 13 residues. CDR3 DNA sequence: TGTGCCATTCGGGACTTGAACACAGATACGCAGTATTTT. It translates to CAIRDLNTDTQYF.

The chain links TRBV4-2 to TRBJ2-3, with D perhaps TRBD2 (7 bases). This CDR3 has 16 residues. The V gene lost 1 base and the J gene lost 0 bases, with 11 bases spanning the gap. Per germline, CDR1 LGHNA and CDR2 YNFKEQ. Here the CDR3 reads CASSQGGGASTDTQYF. CDR3 sequence (DNA): TGTGCCAGCAGCCAAGGAGGGGGGGCTAGCACAGATACGCAGTATTTT.

The V gene is TRBV5-1, the J gene TRBJ2-7; 11 nucleotides line up with TRBD2. Germline loops: CDR1 SGHRS, CDR2 YFSETQ. The V and J ends lost 4 bases and 4 bases, in that order; junction bases with no gene match: 7. The CDR3 covers 15 residues. The CDR3 spells CASSGGLAGFYEQYF. In DNA form, the CDR3 reads TGCGCCAGCAGCGGTGGACTAGCGGGCTTTTACGAGCAGTACTTC.

V and J are TRBV4-1 and TRBJ1-2, with D perhaps TRBD1 (5 bases). The CDR3 extends over 14 amino acids. The ends were cut back, 0 bases at V and 3 bases at J, with 8 bases in the middle. The germline gives CDR1 MGHRA, CDR2 YSYEKL. CDR3 DNA: TGCGCCAGCAGCCAAGAATCAGGGTACTATGGCTACACCTTC. Its protein is CASSQESGYYGYTF.

This clone appeared once. The J gene is TRBJ2-2, the V gene TRBV2, with unresolved D. The CDR3 runs to 15 residues. Trimming stripped 5 bases from V and 3 bases from J, with 13 bases between. Germline-derived CDR1 and CDR2 are SNHLY and FYNNEI. CDR3 sequence (DNA): TGTGCCAGCAGTACGCCGGGCCTGTACACCGGGGAGCTGTTTTTT. Translating it yields CASSTPGLYTGELFF. The full variable domain, in which reference TRBV2 and TRBJ2-2 provide the parts outside the CDR3, is EPEVTQTPSHQVTQMGQEVILRCVPISNHLYFYWYRQILGQKVEFLVSFYNNEISEKSEIFDDQFSVERPDGSNFTLKIRSTKLEDSAMYFCASSTPGLYTGELFFGEGSRLTVL.

The chain couples TRBV5-4 to TRBJ1-4; D is uncertain. Germline V CDR1 and CDR2: SGHNT, YYREEE (reference sequence). The CDR3 runs to 15 residues. The ends were cut back, 0 bases at V and 0 bases at J, with 6 bases in the middle. CDR3 region: CASSLAGATNEKLFF. Written as DNA, the CDR3 is TGTGCCAGCAGCTTGGCCGGGGCAACTAATGAAAAACTGTTTTTT. The full variable domain, in which reference TRBV5-4 and TRBJ1-4 provide the parts outside the CDR3, is ETGVTQSPTHLIKTRGQQVTLRCSSQSGHNTVSWYQQALGQGPQFIFQYYREEENGRGNFPPRFSGLQFPNYSSELNVNALELDDSALYLCASSLAGATNEKLFFGSGTQLSVL.

The chain carries TRBV9 and TRBJ1-3, with D unclear. Germline V CDR1 and CDR2: SGDLS, YYNGEE. The CDR3 is 14 residues long. Trimming stripped 2 bases from V and 0 bases from J, with 6 bases between. The CDR3 region has the DNA TGTGCCAGCAGCGTTCAGCACTCTGGAAACACCATATATTTT. Translating gives CASSVQHSGNTIYF.

The chain carries TRBV5-8 and TRBJ1-2, with D maybe TRBD1 (5 bases). Deletions cut 2 bases from V and 7 bases from J, with 9 bases between. From germline, CDR1 is SGHTS and CDR2 YDEGEE. The CDR3 totals 12 residues. The CDR3 protein is CASSFQGGGYTF. The CDR3 nucleotides read TGTGCCAGCAGCTTTCAGGGTGGTGGCTACACCTTC. Looking up the rest from reference TRBV5-8 and TRBJ1-2 gives the full variable domain: EAGVTQSPTHLIKTRGQQATLRCSPISGHTSVYWYQQALGLGLQFLLWYDEGEERNRGNFPPRFSGRQFPNYSSELNVNALELEDSALYLCASSFQGGGYTFGSGTRLTVV.